The 23 T cell receptor beta chains given below trace back to one sample, sequenced in a study of identical twins. TCRdb reanalysed the 5' RACE reads using MiXCR and keeps one entry per CDR3 protein. The sample lists hundreds of thousands of distinct CDR3 sequences, 18% occurring once. This sample was shared with a second study, whose subject was T cells expressing NK-cell markers.

The sample was PBMCs. These TCRs come from a woman younger than 30 in good health.

The V call is TRBV10-1, the J call TRBJ2-7, with D possibly matching TRBD2 (6 bases). Looked up from germline, CDR1 is WNHNN and CDR2 is SYGVQD (reference sequence). V dropped 4 bases and J dropped 4 bases, with 14 bases sitting between them. This CDR3 spans 14 amino acids. In DNA form, the CDR3 reads TGCGCCAGCAGTGCGGGGGACGGTCCTTACGAGCAGTACTTC. Amino acids: CASSAGDGPYEQYF.

This clonotype was counted only a few times. The chain recombines TRBV11-2 with TRBJ2-7, with D possibly being TRBD1 or TRBD2 (5 bases each). This CDR3 is 14 amino acids long. V gave up 2 bases and J gave up 3 bases, with 11 bases separating them. CDR1 and CDR2 from the germline V gene are SGHAT and FQNNGV. DNA of the CDR3: TGTGCCAGCAGCTTACGTGTTGGGGGCTACGAGCAGTACTTC. Protein product: CASSLRVGGYEQYF.

This clonotype showed up just a few times. The chain employs TRBV7-3 and TRBJ1-1; D is undetermined. V was shortened by 5 bases and J by 4 bases, with 11 bases between the two germline ends. The CDR3 is 13 amino acids. Germline CDR1 and CDR2: SGHTA and FQGTGA. CDR3 sequence (DNA): TGTGCCAGCAGCCCTTATGCGGGCACTGAAGCTTTCTTT. It encodes CASSPYAGTEAFF.

This clonotype was observed many times. This sequence joins TRBV5-1 and TRBJ2-2; no clear D gene. V was shortened by 0 bases and J by 3 bases, with 9 bases between the two germline ends. Germline CDR1 is SGHRS and CDR2 is YFSETQ. The CDR3 has 15 amino acids. In DNA, the CDR3 is TGCGCCAGCAGCTTGGAAGTACTGCACACCGGGGAGCTGTTTTTT. Its protein product is CASSLEVLHTGELFF.

This clonotype occurred many times. The chain is built from TRBV5-1 and TRBJ2-1; 8 bases are a match to TRBD2. Looked up from germline, CDR1 is SGHRS and CDR2 is YFSETQ. The CDR3 contains 13 residues. V shed 1 base and J 6 bases; nucleotides not matched to a gene: 0. The CDR3 sequence: CASSLRGGNEQFF. In DNA form, the CDR3 reads TGCGCCAGCAGCTTGCGGGGGGGCAATGAGCAGTTCTTC.

CDR3 loop: CASSQAGTGAAEQYF. CDR3 sequence (DNA): TGTGCCAGCAGCCAGGCCGGGACAGGGGCCGCCGAGCAGTACTTC. V and J are TRBV3-1 and TRBJ2-7; 10 bases fit TRBD1. This CDR3 spans 15 amino acids. The germline gives CDR1 LGHDT, CDR2 YNNKEL (reference sequence). V gave up 3 bases and J gave up 6 bases; unmatched junction bases: 8.

The chain has TRBV2 and TRBJ2-7, with 10 bases aligning to TRBD2. The trim removed 4 bases at V and 4 bases at J, leaving 19 bases unmatched. CDR1 is SNHLY, CDR2 FYNNEI, per germline. The length of the CDR3 is 19 residues. In nucleotides, the CDR3 is TGTGCCAGCAGTGTGGTAGGAGCGGGAGGGACCCACATAAATTACGAGCAGTACTTC. Translated, it gives CASSVVGAGGTHINYEQYF. Supplemented by reference TRBV2 and TRBJ2-7, the full variable domain reads EPEVTQTPSHQVTQMGQEVILRCVPISNHLYFYWYRQILGQKVEFLVSFYNNEISEKSEIFDDQFSVERPDGSNFTLKIRSTKLEDSAMYFCASSVVGAGGTHINYEQYFGPGTRLTVT.

This clonotype showed up many times. This chain joins TRBV12-3 or TRBV12-4 and TRBJ2-1; possibly TRBD2 for D (5 bases). The germline V and J ends were trimmed by 6 bases and 6 bases, with 12 bases remaining between them. CDR3 length: 13 residues. CDR3 bases: TGTGCCAGCAGGCCCATGGGAGCCAATGAGCAGTTCTTC. Protein product: CASRPMGANEQFF.

This clonotype was detected only a few times. V is TRBV12-3 or TRBV12-4 and J is TRBJ2-7, with D unclear. The V and J ends lost 2 bases and 5 bases respectively, with 7 bases between them. CDR3 length: 12 residues. CDR3 sequence (DNA): TGTGCCAGCAGTTTATTTAGAAACGAGCAGTACTTC. Its translation: CASSLFRNEQYF.

The chain joins TRBV9 to TRBJ2-3; D not resolved. The germline V gene encodes CDR1 SGDLS and CDR2 YYNGEE. The length of the CDR3 is 13 residues. V shed 0 bases and J shed 8 bases, with 10 bases lying between them. The CDR3: CASSVVVDSTQYF. In DNA form, the CDR3 reads TGTGCCAGCAGCGTAGTGGTGGATAGTACGCAGTATTTT.

This chain uses TRBV6-5 with TRBJ2-1; maybe TRBD1 (6 bases). The CDR3 runs 13 residues. Germline V gene data show CDR1 as MNHEY and CDR2 as SVGAGI. Trimming took off 3 bases at V and 8 bases at J, with 11 bases between the two ends. The CDR3 sequence is CASSYGGRDEQFF. The CDR3 DNA is TGTGCCAGCAGTTATGGGGGCCGGGATGAGCAGTTCTTC.

This chain uses TRBV27 with TRBJ2-6, with D perhaps TRBD1 (5 bases). CDR1 is MNHEY, CDR2 SMNVEV, per germline (reference sequence). The CDR3 totals 16 residues. Trimming took 2 bases from V and 0 from J, leaving 8 bases between them. In DNA, the CDR3 is TGTGCCAGCAGTTTAGGAAGGGGCTCTGGGGCCAACGTCCTGACTTTC. Its translation is CASSLGRGSGANVLTF. The whole variable domain, remainder taken from reference TRBV27 and TRBJ2-6, is EAQVTQNPRYLITVTGKKLTVTCSQNMNHEYMSWYRQDPGLGLRQIYYSMNVEVTDKGDVPEGYKVSRKEKRNFPLILESPSPNQTSLYFCASSLGRGSGANVLTFGAGSRLTVL.

The chain uses TRBV20-1 and TRBJ1-1; D possibly corresponds to TRBD1 (5 bases). The CDR3 is made up of 12 amino acids. Germline V gives CDR1 DFQATT, CDR2 SNEGSKA (reference sequence). The DNA for the CDR3 is TGCAGACCTTCGGGGGGAAACACTGAAGCTTTCTTT. Amino acids: CRPSGGNTEAFF.

This clonotype was observed a few times. V gene TRBV3-1 combines with J gene TRBJ2-1; 10 nucleotides match TRBD2. The CDR3 runs 15 residues. Germline CDR1 reads LGHDT; CDR2 reads YNNKEL (reference sequence). V dropped 4 bases and J dropped 8; count of bases not matched to a gene: 8. The CDR3 protein is CASSPRIAGGHEQFF. CDR3 DNA sequence: TGTGCCAGCAGCCCCCGTATAGCGGGGGGACATGAGCAGTTCTTC.

The rearrangement joins TRBV5-1 to TRBJ2-5, with D perhaps matching TRBD1 or TRBD2 (5 bases each). This CDR3 is 13 amino acids long. Trimming cost V 1 base and J 5 bases, with 9 bases left between them. From germline, CDR1 is SGHRS and CDR2 YFSETQ. The CDR3 loop reads CASSLIREETQYF. The CDR3 nucleotides read TGCGCCAGCAGCTTGATCAGGGAGGAGACCCAGTACTTC. Using reference TRBV5-1 and TRBJ2-5 for the parts outside the CDR3, the full variable domain is KAGVTQTPRYLIKTRGQQVTLSCSPISGHRSVSWYQQTPGQGLQFLFEYFSETQRNKGNFPGRFSGRQFSNSRSEMNVSTLELGDSALYLCASSLIREETQYFGPGTRLLVL.

The chain carries TRBV20-1 and TRBJ2-1, with 8 nucleotides matching TRBD2. CDR3 length: 14 residues. Germline lookup yields CDR1 DFQATT and CDR2 SNEGSKA (reference sequence). Trimming cost V 2 bases and J 7 bases; bases outside gene matches: 7. The CDR3 reads CSARRSGRRNEQFF. In nucleotides, the CDR3 is TGCAGTGCTAGAAGGAGCGGGAGACGGAATGAGCAGTTCTTC.

The V call is TRBV6-5, the J call TRBJ1-6; D gene ambiguous. Trimming removed 0 bases from V and 5 bases from J, with 11 bases in between. The CDR3 covers 16 residues. CDR1 and CDR2 from the germline V gene are MNHEY and SVGAGI. CDR3: CASSYSLQSNNSPLHF. In DNA, the CDR3 is TGTGCCAGCAGTTACTCGCTCCAATCTAATAATTCACCCCTCCACTTT.

The chain uses TRBV3-1 and TRBJ2-7; 10 bases are a match to TRBD1. V shed 0 bases and J 9 bases; nucleotides not matched to a gene: 11. Germline CDR1 LGHDT, CDR2 YNNKEL (reference sequence). CDR3 length: 16 residues. DNA of the CDR3: TGTGCCAGCAGCCAAGAAGGGGGACAGGGGCGGTTTCGGCAGTACTTC. It translates to CASSQEGGQGRFRQYF.

This clonotype was picked up a small number of times. This chain uses TRBV20-1 with TRBJ2-4; 11 bases are a match to TRBD2. V dropped 0 bases and J dropped 9; count of bases not matched to a gene: 1. The CDR3 totals 13 residues. CDR1 and CDR2 from the germline V gene are DFQATT and SNEGSKA (reference sequence). The CDR3 DNA sequence: TGCAGTGCTAGAGATAGCGGGGGGGGCATTCAGTACTTC. This translates into CSARDSGGGIQYF.

The rearrangement links TRBV7-3 to TRBJ2-3; 8 nucleotides align to TRBD2. This CDR3 spans 16 amino acids. In germline, CDR1 is SGHTA, CDR2 FQGTGA. V lost 4 bases and J lost 1; bases outside the gene matches: 7. This CDR3 is CASSSAAGARTDTQYF. CDR3 nucleotide sequence: TGTGCCAGCAGCTCTGCAGCGGGGGCCCGCACAGATACGCAGTATTTT.

The chain is built from TRBV7-2 and TRBJ1-1; TRBD1 agrees at 7 bases. Germline CDR1 and CDR2: SGHTA and FQGNSA. Trimming removed 1 base from V and 6 bases from J; junction bases left unmatched: 8. The CDR3 spans 15 residues. Here the CDR3 reads CASSLVGGGGSEAFF. CDR3 DNA: TGTGCCAGCAGCTTAGTAGGAGGGGGCGGCTCTGAAGCTTTCTTT.

The rearrangement joins TRBV6-1 to TRBJ2-1, with TRBD1 matching over 9 bases. The CDR3 extends over 14 amino acids. CDR1 MNHNS and CDR2 SASEGT come from the germline V gene. The V gene end was trimmed by 6 bases and the J gene end by 10 bases; junction bases not matched to a gene: 10. CDR3 bases: TGTGCCAGCAGCTCCGGGACAGGGAGGGTGGAGCAGTTCTTC. It specifies CASSSGTGRVEQFF.

V and J are TRBV7-9 and TRBJ2-2, with 9 bases fitting TRBD2. J lost 4 bases, V lost 6 bases, and 6 bases had no gene match. The CDR3 is 15 residues long. Germline loops: CDR1 SEHNR, CDR2 FQNEAQ (reference sequence). CDR3 nucleotide sequence: TGTGCCAGCAGTCTACTAGCGGGCCCCACCGGGGAGCTGTTTTTT. As protein: CASSLLAGPTGELFF.